Below, 25 T cell receptor beta chains from the same sample are listed, as sequenced in a study of cytomegalovirus exposure and HLA in healthy donors. A multiplex PCR was run with 60 Vbeta primers and 13 Jbeta primers. Some clones are missing from TCRdb's copy, which holds only in-frame ones; the method was immunoSEQ multiplex PCR. Among 100,000 to 150,000 clones listed, 73% were seen once. Input material: PBMCs. The receptor source for this set is a man aged 55 to 69 in good health and CMV-seropositive.

The J gene is TRBJ1-5, the V gene TRBV5-1; D might be TRBD1 (5 bases). The CDR3 has 15 residues. CDR1 and CDR2 (germline): SGHRS, YFSETQ. The V end lost 4 bases, the J end lost 4 bases, and 15 bases lay between the germline ends. For the CDR3, the DNA is TGCGCCAGCAGCGCTGAACCGGGGGGGAATCAGCCCCAGCATTTT. Translating gives CASSAEPGGNQPQHF.

The chain carries TRBV5-1 and TRBJ2-7, with a possible D match to TRBD1 (5 bases). CDR3 length equals 14 residues. Between the trimmed V and J ends, which lost 5 bases and 1 base, there was a span of 13 bases. The V gene's germline CDR1 is SGHRS and CDR2 YFSETQ. Written as DNA, the CDR3 is TGCGCCAGCAGGAAGGCACAGGAATCCTACGAGCAGTACTTC. Its protein is CASRKAQESYEQYF.

V is TRBV19 and J is TRBJ1-1; tentatively, D is TRBD1 (5 bases). Between the trimmed V and J ends, which lost 3 bases and 4 bases, there was a span of 9 bases. The CDR3 covers 13 residues. In germline, CDR1 is LNHDA, CDR2 SQIVND (reference sequence). This chain's CDR3 is CASSIGAFTEAFF. The CDR3, as DNA: TGTGCCAGTAGTATTGGGGCGTTCACTGAAGCTTTCTTT.

The chain recombines TRBV7-9 with TRBJ2-6; possibly TRBD2 for D (6 bases). Germline CDR1 is SEHNR and CDR2 is FQNEAQ (reference sequence). V lost 3 bases to trimming and J lost 1 base, with 10 bases between them. The CDR3 totals 16 residues. The chain's CDR3 is CASSLLGGSGANVLTF. CDR3 sequence (DNA): TGTGCCAGCAGCTTGCTGGGGGGTTCTGGGGCCAACGTCCTGACTTTC.

This chain uses TRBV5-1 with TRBJ2-3; the match to TRBD2 covers 12 bases. V shed 5 bases, J shed 4 bases, and the junction held 8 bases outside the gene matches. Germline-derived CDR1 and CDR2 are SGHRS and YFSETQ. This CDR3 has 16 residues. CDR3 sequence reads: CASSLWTSGEADTQYF. The CDR3 bases are TGCGCCAGCAGTTTGTGGACTAGCGGGGAGGCAGATACGCAGTATTTT.

In this sample, this clone turned up once. The rearrangement joins TRBV2 to TRBJ1-2; tentatively, D is TRBD1 (5 bases). Looked up from germline, CDR1 is SNHLY and CDR2 is FYNNEI. Trimming left V 4 bases short and J 5 bases short, with 11 bases between. The CDR3 consists of 13 residues. The CDR3: CASSGGGWYGYTF. CDR3 nucleotides: TGTGCCAGCAGTGGGGGGGGGTGGTATGGCTACACCTTC. Full variable domain (rest looked up from reference TRBV2 and TRBJ1-2): EPEVTQTPSHQVTQMGQEVILRCVPISNHLYFYWYRQILGQKVEFLVSFYNNEISEKSEIFDDQFSVERPDGSNFTLKIRSTKLEDSAMYFCASSGGGWYGYTFGSGTRLTVV.

The CDR3 spells CASSFRETQYF. The DNA of the CDR3 is TGTGCCAGCAGCTTCCGAGAGACCCAGTACTTC. V gene TRBV7-9 combines with J gene TRBJ2-5; D remains unclear. V lost 3 bases and J lost 4, with 3 bases in between. The CDR3 totals 11 residues. Germline V gene lookup returns CDR1 SEHNR and CDR2 FQNEAQ (reference sequence).

The chain is built from TRBV9 and TRBJ2-5; D unclear. Trimming pared 0 bases from V and 5 bases from J, leaving 11 bases between. The CDR3 runs to 14 residues. Germline loops: CDR1 SGDLS, CDR2 YYNGEE. The CDR3 spells CASSVAAGHETQYF. In nucleotides, the CDR3 is TGTGCCAGCAGCGTAGCGGCTGGGCACGAGACCCAGTACTTC.

The chain is built from TRBV7-6 and TRBJ2-5; 11 bases are a match to TRBD2. Germline lookup yields CDR1 SGHVS and CDR2 FNYEAQ. J was trimmed by 4 bases and V by 5 bases; bases with no gene match: 3. CDR3 length: 14 amino acids. The CDR3 is CASSITSGGETQYF. CDR3 in DNA: TGTGCCAGCAGCATTACTAGCGGGGGAGAGACCCAGTACTTC.

The rearrangement joins TRBV7-2 to TRBJ1-5, with D tentatively TRBD1 (5 bases). The germline V gene has CDR1 SGHTA and CDR2 FQGNSA. The V gene lost 4 bases and the J gene lost 0 bases, with 10 bases spanning the gap. This CDR3 spans 15 amino acids. The CDR3 DNA follows: TGTGCCAGCAGCTCTTGGGGGGATAGCAATCAGCCCCAGCATTTT. As protein: CASSSWGDSNQPQHF.

The chain combines TRBV4-2 with TRBJ1-6, with 7 bases identical to TRBD1. The J segment lost 0 bases and the V segment lost 0 bases, leaving 5 bases of the junction unmatched. Germline CDR1 and CDR2: LGHNA and YNFKEQ. There are 18 residues in the CDR3. This CDR3 is CASSQDYRGRSYNSPLHF. Here the CDR3 DNA reads TGTGCCAGCAGCCAAGATTACAGGGGACGCTCCTATAATTCACCCCTCCACTTT.

This clone showed up just a few times. The J gene is TRBJ2-7, the V gene TRBV4-2, with 7 bases fitting TRBD2. Germline V gene lookup returns CDR1 LGHNA and CDR2 YNFKEQ. V shed 3 bases and J 7 bases; nucleotides not matched to a gene: 12. The CDR3 sequence is 15 residues long. This CDR3 is CASSQAGTTAGEQYF. As DNA, the CDR3 is TGTGCCAGCAGCCAGGCCGGGACTACGGCTGGAGAGCAGTACTTC.

This clone turned up a few times. The chain has TRBV6-5 and TRBJ1-6; 8 bases align to TRBD1. The V and J ends lost 6 bases and 6 bases, in that order; junction bases with no gene match: 7. In germline, CDR1 is MNHEY, CDR2 SVGAGI. This CDR3 is built from 15 residues. CDR3 in amino acids: CASRYGTGANSPLHF. As DNA, the CDR3 is TGTGCCAGCAGATACGGGACAGGCGCTAATTCACCCCTCCACTTT.

This clone has more than one count but fewer than ten. The rearrangement uses TRBV2 and TRBJ1-5; the match to TRBD1 covers 8 bases. The CDR3 covers 14 residues. From germline, CDR1 is SNHLY and CDR2 FYNNEI. The V segment lost 6 bases and the J segment 5 bases; nucleotides outside the gene matches: 6. The CDR3 bases are TGTGCCAGCAGAACAGGGGGACTGTATCAGCCCCAGCATTTT. It specifies CASRTGGLYQPQHF. Drawing the rest from reference TRBV2 and TRBJ1-5, the complete variable domain is EPEVTQTPSHQVTQMGQEVILRCVPISNHLYFYWYRQILGQKVEFLVSFYNNEISEKSEIFDDQFSVERPDGSNFTLKIRSTKLEDSAMYFCASRTGGLYQPQHFGDGTRLSIL.

In the case of this clone: The sample holds other DNA sequences that translate to the same CDR3. This CDR3 reads CASSPSQGSYEQYF. CDR3 nucleotides: TGTGCCAGCAGCCCCAGCCAGGGAAGCTACGAGCAGTACTTC. The genes are TRBV7-2 and TRBJ2-7; weak D call: TRBD1 (5 bases). V was trimmed by 5 bases and J by 3 bases, leaving 14 bases between them. The germline gives CDR1 SGHTA, CDR2 FQGNSA. This CDR3 comprises 14 residues. The variable domain in full, completed from reference TRBV7-2 and TRBJ2-7, reads GAGVSQSPSNKVTEKGKDVELRCDPISGHTALYWYRQSLGQGLEFLIYFQGNSAPDKSGLPSDRFSAERTGGSVSTLTIQRTQQEDSAVYLCASSPSQGSYEQYFGPGTRLTVT.

The chain employs TRBV6-5 and TRBJ2-2; TRBD1 agrees at 8 bases. V lost 7 bases and J lost 0; bases outside the gene matches: 1. CDR1 and CDR2 from the germline V gene are MNHEY and SVGAGI. The CDR3 spans 14 residues. The CDR3 loop is CASKGQANTGELFF. CDR3 nucleotides: TGTGCCAGCAAGGGACAGGCGAACACCGGGGAGCTGTTTTTT.

V and J are TRBV11-3 and TRBJ2-3, with a weak D call TRBD1 (5 bases). Germline V gives CDR1 SGHNT, CDR2 YENEEA. The CDR3 covers 17 residues. V was pared by 1 base and J by 4 bases, with 18 bases between. CDR3 in amino acids: CASSLAAGGVRADTQYF. CDR3 coding DNA: TGTGCCAGCAGCTTAGCCGCCGGTGGGGTCAGGGCAGATACGCAGTATTTT.

In its sample, this clone was seen once. This chain uses TRBV5-1 with TRBJ2-3, with D uncertain. The germline V gene has CDR1 SGHRS and CDR2 YFSETQ. The CDR3 is 14 residues long. With 4 bases removed from V and 4 bases from J, the gap between germline ends came to 13 bases. In nucleotides, the CDR3 is TGCGCCAGCAGCCTAGGATCCGACCCAGATACGCAGTATTTT. Its translation is CASSLGSDPDTQYF.

The J gene is TRBJ2-3, the V gene TRBV7-9, with 10 bases matching TRBD2. Germline CDR1 and CDR2: SEHNR and FQNEAQ (reference sequence). The CDR3 contains 17 residues. The trim removed 3 bases at V and 5 bases at J, leaving 11 bases unmatched. The CDR3 DNA sequence: TGTGCCAGCAGCTTCGACGTCGGACTAGCGGTAATAGATACGCAGTATTTT. Its protein product is CASSFDVGLAVIDTQYF. The whole variable domain, filled in from reference TRBV7-9 and TRBJ2-3, reads DTGVSQNPRHKITKRGQNVTFRCDPISEHNRLYWYRQTLGQGPEFLTYFQNEAQLEKSRLLSDRFSAERPKGSFSTLEIQRTEQGDSAMYLCASSFDVGLAVIDTQYFGPGTRLTVL.

The chain uses TRBV11-2 and TRBJ2-2, with D possibly being TRBD1 (5 bases). Per germline, CDR1 SGHAT and CDR2 FQNNGV. V lost 2 bases, J lost 6 bases, and 10 bases lay in between. The CDR3 runs to 14 residues. The CDR3 reads CASSLIGESGELFF. The DNA of the CDR3 is TGTGCCAGCAGCTTAATAGGGGAATCCGGGGAGCTGTTTTTT.

This clone is a singleton in its sample. This chain joins TRBV7-8 and TRBJ1-5, with D hard to call. The germline CDR1 and CDR2 sequences are SGHVS and FQNEAQ. There are 14 residues in the CDR3. Trimming took 2 bases from V and 4 from J, leaving 9 bases between them. The CDR3 coding sequence is TGTGCCAGCAGCTTAAGCGACGGAAATCAGCCCCAGCATTTT. Protein: CASSLSDGNQPQHF.

The chain has TRBV19 and TRBJ2-3, with a possible D match to TRBD2 (5 bases). The length of the CDR3 is 15 residues. In germline, CDR1 is LNHDA, CDR2 SQIVND (reference sequence). V lost 5 bases to trimming and J lost 2 bases, with 14 bases between them. The DNA for the CDR3 is TGTGCCAGTAGTCGCGGGCAGCCCCCCACAGATACGCAGTATTTT. Amino acids: CASSRGQPPTDTQYF.

The V gene is TRBV10-3, the J gene TRBJ2-1; D not resolved. From germline, CDR1 is ENHRY and CDR2 SYGVKD. The CDR3 is made up of 13 amino acids. V lost 3 bases to trimming and J lost 3 bases, with 6 bases between them. CDR3 coding DNA: TGTGCCATCAGTGATCCTTTCTACAATGAGCAGTTCTTC. The encoded protein is CAISDPFYNEQFF.

The CDR3: CAWSAATKTDEKLFF. The CDR3 coding sequence is TGTGCCTGGAGTGCCGCGACGAAGACAGACGAAAAACTGTTTTTT. The V call is TRBV30, the J call TRBJ1-4, with D perhaps matching TRBD1 (5 bases). The germline V gene encodes CDR1 GTSNPN and CDR2 SVGIG (reference sequence). Between the trimmed V and J ends, which lost 1 base and 8 bases, there was a span of 17 bases. The CDR3 is made up of 15 amino acids.

This clone came up once. As DNA, the CDR3 is TGTGCCAGCAGGTTCGGGACTAGCGGTTACAATGAGCAGTTCTTC. This encodes CASRFGTSGYNEQFF. This chain links TRBV2 with TRBJ2-1; 11 bases fit TRBD2. In germline, CDR1 is SNHLY, CDR2 FYNNEI. The CDR3 extends over 15 amino acids. V shed 6 bases, J shed 4 bases, and the junction held 5 bases outside the gene matches.